The rows below give T cell receptor beta chains drawn from one sample of a study of T-cell memory formation after mild COVID-19. From the 5' RACE reads, TCRdb called clonotypes with MiXCR, one entry per CDR3 protein. The sample lists about 560,000 distinct CDR3 sequences; roughly 20% were seen once. Sequences were obtained from PBMCs or a T cell subset sorted from them (not recorded which). These receptors originate from an adult woman who had mild COVID-19 (a few samples of this study predate the infection). Cell type and time point are not known. CDR3s include the opening cysteine and the closing phenylalanine or tryptophan. A D gene is named only where the DNA matches it firmly. The size entry is marked missing in some rows and otherwise reads once, few, many or a size class.

j_call v_call d_call clone_size cdr3_nt cdr3_aa
TRBJ2-1 TRBV11-2 TRBD2 . TGTGCCAGCAGCTTAGCCGGACTAGCTATGAATGAGCAGTTCTTC CASSLAGLAMNEQFF
TRBJ1-1 TRBV7-9 . few TGTGCCAGCAGCGGGTGGACAGATTTTAAAGCTTTCTTT CASSGWTDFKAFF
TRBJ2-7 TRBV29-1 . few TGCAGCGTTGGGGTTAACGAGCAGTACTTC CSVGVNEQYF
TRBJ2-7 TRBV6-5 TRBD1 . TGTGCCAGCAGACAACAGGGGGCTCGGGACGAGCAGTACTTC CASRQQGARDEQYF
TRBJ1-5 TRBV24-1 . few TGTGCCACCAGTGACGTGGGTCAGCCCCAGCATTTT CATSDVGQPQHF
TRBJ2-7 TRBV9 TRBD2 . TGTGCCAGCAGTGACTATAGCGGGACCTCCTACGAGCAGTACTTC CASSDYSGTSYEQYF
TRBJ2-6 TRBV24-1 TRBD1 few TGTGCCACCAGTGATCAGCGAGACAGGGCTGGGGCCAACGTCCTGACTTTC CATSDQRDRAGANVLTF
TRBJ1-4 TRBV7-9 . . TGTGCCAGCAGCTTAGCGGTAGAGGGACTCTCCACTAATGAAAAACTGTTTTTT CASSLAVEGLSTNEKLFF
TRBJ2-7 TRBV15 . few TGTGCCACCAGCAGAGGACAGGAGTACGAGCAGTACTTC CATSRGQEYEQYF
TRBJ2-7 TRBV6-5 TRBD1 . TGTGCCAGCAGTTGGGGACAGGAGGCTACCTACGAGCAGTACTTC CASSWGQEATYEQYF
TRBJ2-7 TRBV7-9 . . TGTGCCAGCAGCTCGATATGGCTAGCGACCTTCGAGCAGTACTTC CASSSIWLATFEQYF
TRBJ2-7 TRBV13 . . TGTGCCAGCAGCTCACGATTACGCGGCTACGAGCAGTACTTC CASSSRLRGYEQYF
TRBJ1-1 TRBV20-1 . few TGCAGTGCTAGGGGCAACAGGGACACTGAAGCTTTCTTT CSARGNRDTEAFF
TRBJ2-7 TRBV3-1 . many TGTGCCAGCAGCCAAGAACTCGCCTCCTACGAGCAGTACTTC CASSQELASYEQYF
TRBJ2-2 TRBV5-1 . few TGCGCCAGCAAAGGGGGACCGAACACCGGGGAGCTGTTTTTT CASKGGPNTGELFF
TRBJ2-7 TRBV5-6 TRBD2 . TGTGCCAGCAGCTCTTGGACTAGCGGGGGGAACTCCTACGAGCAGTACTTC CASSSWTSGGNSYEQYF
TRBJ2-7 TRBV11-2 . few TGTGCCAGCAGCTTAGGCGCGATGGCCTACGAGCAGTACTTC CASSLGAMAYEQYF
TRBJ1-6 TRBV3-1 TRBD1 . TGTGCCAGCAGGCACGGTCCCGGGACAGGGAAGAGTAATTCACCCCTCCACTTT CASRHGPGTGKSNSPLHF